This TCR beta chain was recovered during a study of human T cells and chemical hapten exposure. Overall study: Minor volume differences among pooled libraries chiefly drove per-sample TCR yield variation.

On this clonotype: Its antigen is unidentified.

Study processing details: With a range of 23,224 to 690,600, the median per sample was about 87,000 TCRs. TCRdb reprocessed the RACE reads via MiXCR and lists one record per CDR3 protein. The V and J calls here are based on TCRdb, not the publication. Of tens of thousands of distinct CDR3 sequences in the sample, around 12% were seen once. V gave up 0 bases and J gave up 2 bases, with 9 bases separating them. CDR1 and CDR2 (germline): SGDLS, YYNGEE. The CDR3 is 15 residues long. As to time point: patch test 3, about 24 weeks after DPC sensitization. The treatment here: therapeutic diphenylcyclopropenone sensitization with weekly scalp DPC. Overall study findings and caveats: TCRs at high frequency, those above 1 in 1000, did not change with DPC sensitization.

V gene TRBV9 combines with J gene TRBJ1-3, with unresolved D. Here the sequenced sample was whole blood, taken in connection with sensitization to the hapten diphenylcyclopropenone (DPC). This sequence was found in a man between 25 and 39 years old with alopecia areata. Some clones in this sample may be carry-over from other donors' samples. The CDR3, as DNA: TGTGCCAGCAGCGTAGACCCCGAGCCTGGAAACACCATATATTTT. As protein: CASSVDPEPGNTIYF.